Listed below are T cell receptor beta chains from one sample, sequenced in a study of naive CD8 T cells in extremely preterm neonates. This table comes from immunoSEQ multiplex PCR, and its TCRdb copy is limited to in-frame clones, with some not included. There are 5,000 to 6,500 clones in the sample; around 97% occur only once, and roughly 8.6% lies in the top ten. Sequencing used naive CD8+ T cells from blood. These receptors all stem from a human donor in good health. The CDR3 runs from the conserved cysteine through the conserved F or W. Each record gives: J gene, V gene, CDR3 protein.

j_call: TRBJ2-5
v_call: TRBV4-1
cdr3_aa: CASSQAPGLAGETQYF

j_call: TRBJ2-7
v_call: TRBV6-1
cdr3_aa: CASGTGEVYEQYF

j_call: TRBJ2-3
v_call: TRBV6-5
cdr3_aa: CASSYGGGAVGTQYF

j_call: TRBJ2-1
v_call: TRBV7-9
cdr3_aa: CASSPGLAGDNEQFF

j_call: TRBJ1-5
v_call: TRBV6-1
cdr3_aa: CASRELQGAEQPQHF

j_call: TRBJ2-2
v_call: TRBV28
cdr3_aa: CASHVFGTGVIGELFF

j_call: TRBJ1-4
v_call: TRBV6-1
cdr3_aa: CASSELRGGGEKLFF

j_call: TRBJ1-2
v_call: TRBV4-1
cdr3_aa: CASSPDRGGNYGYTF

j_call: TRBJ2-1
v_call: TRBV28
cdr3_aa: CASSGDREYNEQFF

j_call: TRBJ2-1
v_call: TRBV27
cdr3_aa: CASRIAGPYNEQFF

j_call: TRBJ2-2
v_call: TRBV27
cdr3_aa: CASSFLFTGELFF

j_call: TRBJ2-2
v_call: TRBV6-6
cdr3_aa: CASSYRGLGGELFF

j_call: TRBJ2-1
v_call: TRBV28
cdr3_aa: CASSFLRDRGPHEQFF

j_call: TRBJ2-3
v_call: TRBV5-1
cdr3_aa: CASQTGTDTQYF